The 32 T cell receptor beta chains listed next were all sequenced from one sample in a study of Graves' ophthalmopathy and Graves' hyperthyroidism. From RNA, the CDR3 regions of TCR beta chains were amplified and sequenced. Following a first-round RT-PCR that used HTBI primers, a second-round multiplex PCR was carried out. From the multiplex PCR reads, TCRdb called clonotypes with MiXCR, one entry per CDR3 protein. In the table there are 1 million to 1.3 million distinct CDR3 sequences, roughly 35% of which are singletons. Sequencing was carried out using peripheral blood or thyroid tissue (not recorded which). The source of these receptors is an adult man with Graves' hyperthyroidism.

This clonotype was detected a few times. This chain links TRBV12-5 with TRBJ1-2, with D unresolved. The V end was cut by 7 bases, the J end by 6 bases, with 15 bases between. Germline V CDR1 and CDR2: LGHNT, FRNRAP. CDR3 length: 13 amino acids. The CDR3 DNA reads TGTGCTAGTGCCGGGGAGGGAGCAGATGGCTACACCTTC. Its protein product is CASAGEGADGYTF.

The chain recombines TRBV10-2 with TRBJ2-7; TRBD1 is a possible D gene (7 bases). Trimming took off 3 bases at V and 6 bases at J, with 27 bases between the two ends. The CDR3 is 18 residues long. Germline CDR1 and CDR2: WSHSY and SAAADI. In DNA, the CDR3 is TGCGCCAGCAGTGACTCCGGGCCAGGGGGGACTCCGGTTCTCGAGCAGTACTTC. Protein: CASSDSGPGGTPVLEQYF.

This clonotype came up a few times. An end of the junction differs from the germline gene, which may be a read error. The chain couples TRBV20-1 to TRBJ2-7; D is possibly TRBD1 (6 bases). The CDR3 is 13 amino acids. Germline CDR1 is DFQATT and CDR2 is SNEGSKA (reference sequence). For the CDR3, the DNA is TGCAGTGCTAGTCCCTTCCCGGGACATCCGGATGTTTTC. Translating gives CSASPFPGHPDVF.

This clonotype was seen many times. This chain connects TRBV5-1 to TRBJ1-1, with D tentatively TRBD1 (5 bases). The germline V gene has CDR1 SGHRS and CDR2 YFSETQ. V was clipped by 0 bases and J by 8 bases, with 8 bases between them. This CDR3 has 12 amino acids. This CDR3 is CASSLAGDEAFF. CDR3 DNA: TGCGCCAGCAGCTTGGCGGGGGACGAAGCTTTCTTT.

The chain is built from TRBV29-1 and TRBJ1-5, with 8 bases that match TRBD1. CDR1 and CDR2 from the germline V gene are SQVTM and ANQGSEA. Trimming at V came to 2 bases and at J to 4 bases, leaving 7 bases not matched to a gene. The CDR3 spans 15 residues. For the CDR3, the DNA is TGCAGCGTTGAACAGGGGACAGGCCAAAATCAGCCCCAGCATTTT. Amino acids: CSVEQGTGQNQPQHF.

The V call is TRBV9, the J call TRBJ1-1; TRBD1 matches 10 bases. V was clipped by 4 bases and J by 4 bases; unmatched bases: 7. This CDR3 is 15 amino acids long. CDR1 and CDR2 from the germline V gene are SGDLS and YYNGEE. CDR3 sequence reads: CASSPRQGAATEAFF. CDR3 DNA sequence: TGTGCCAGCAGCCCTCGACAGGGGGCGGCCACTGAAGCTTTCTTT.

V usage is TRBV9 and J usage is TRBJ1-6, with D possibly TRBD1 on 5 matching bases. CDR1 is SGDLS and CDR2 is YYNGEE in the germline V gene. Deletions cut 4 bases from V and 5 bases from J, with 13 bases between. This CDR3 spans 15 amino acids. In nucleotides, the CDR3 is TGTGCCAGCAGCCCGTTCGGGGACCATAATTCACCCCTCCACTTT. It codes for CASSPFGDHNSPLHF. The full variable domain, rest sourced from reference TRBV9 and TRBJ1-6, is DSGVTQTPKHLITATGQRVTLRCSPRSGDLSVYWYQQSLDQGLQFLIQYYNGEERAKGNILERFSAQQFPDLHSELNLSSLELGDSALYFCASSPFGDHNSPLHFGNGTRLTVT.

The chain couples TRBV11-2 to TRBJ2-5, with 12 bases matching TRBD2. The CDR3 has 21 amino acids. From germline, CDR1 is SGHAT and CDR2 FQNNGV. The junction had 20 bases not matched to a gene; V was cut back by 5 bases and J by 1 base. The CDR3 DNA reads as TGTGCCAGCAGCCCTACCTACGGCTCACTAGCGGGGGGCCCGATCCAAGAGACCCAGTACTTC. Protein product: CASSPTYGSLAGGPIQETQYF.

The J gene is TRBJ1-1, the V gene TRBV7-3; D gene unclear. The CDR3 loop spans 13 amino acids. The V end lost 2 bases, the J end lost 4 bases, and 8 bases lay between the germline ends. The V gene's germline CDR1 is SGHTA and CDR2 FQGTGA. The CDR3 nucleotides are TGTGCCAGCAGCTTAGAACTTGGCACTGAAGCTTTCTTT. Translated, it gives CASSLELGTEAFF.

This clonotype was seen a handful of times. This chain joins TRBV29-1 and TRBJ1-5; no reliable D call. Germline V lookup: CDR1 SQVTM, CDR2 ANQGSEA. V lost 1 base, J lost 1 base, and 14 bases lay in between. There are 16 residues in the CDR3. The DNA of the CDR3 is TGCAGCGTTGAAGGGGGATGCGAGAGGAGCAATCAGCCCCAGCATTTT. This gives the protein CSVEGGCERSNQPQHF.

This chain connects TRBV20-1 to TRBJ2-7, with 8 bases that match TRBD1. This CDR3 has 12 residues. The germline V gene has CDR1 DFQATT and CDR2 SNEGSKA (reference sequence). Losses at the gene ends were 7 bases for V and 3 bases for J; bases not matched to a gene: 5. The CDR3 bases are TGCAGTGTTGTACAGGGGGACTACGAGCAGTACTTC. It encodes CSVVQGDYEQYF.

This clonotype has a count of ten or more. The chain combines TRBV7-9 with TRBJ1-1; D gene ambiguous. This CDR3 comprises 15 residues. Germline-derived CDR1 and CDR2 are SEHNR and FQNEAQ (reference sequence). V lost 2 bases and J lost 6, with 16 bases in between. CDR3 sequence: CASSLLGWTVAEAFF. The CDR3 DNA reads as TGTGCCAGCAGCTTATTGGGATGGACGGTCGCTGAAGCTTTCTTT. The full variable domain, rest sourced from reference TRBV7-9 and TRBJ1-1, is DTGVSQNPRHKITKRGQNVTFRCDPISEHNRLYWYRQTLGQGPEFLTYFQNEAQLEKSRLLSDRFSAERPKGSFSTLEIQRTEQGDSAMYLCASSLLGWTVAEAFFGQGTRLTVV.

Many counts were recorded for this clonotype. CDR3 loop: CASNRQGGPTGELFF. DNA of the CDR3: TGTGCCAGCAACAGGCAAGGGGGACCAACCGGGGAGCTGTTTTTT. The genes are TRBV5-5 and TRBJ2-2; weak D call: TRBD1 (6 bases). This CDR3 comprises 15 residues. Germline assignment: CDR1 SGHKS and CDR2 YYEKEE (reference sequence). V lost 6 bases and J lost 5, with 17 bases in between.

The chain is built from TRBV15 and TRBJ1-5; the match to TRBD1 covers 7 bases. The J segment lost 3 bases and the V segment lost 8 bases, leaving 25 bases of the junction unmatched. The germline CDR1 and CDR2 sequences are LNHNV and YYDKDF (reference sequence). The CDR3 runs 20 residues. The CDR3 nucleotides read TGTGCCACCGGGGCCCCGAACACCGGGGACAGCGGTAAGGTCAATCAGCCCCAGCATTTT. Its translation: CATGAPNTGDSGKVNQPQHF.

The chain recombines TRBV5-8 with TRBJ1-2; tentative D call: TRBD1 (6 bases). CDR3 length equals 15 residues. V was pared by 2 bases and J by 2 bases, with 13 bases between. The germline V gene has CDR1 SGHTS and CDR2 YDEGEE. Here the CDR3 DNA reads TGTGCCAGCAGCTTCGGGACATTAGGAAACTATGGCTACACCTTC. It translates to CASSFGTLGNYGYTF. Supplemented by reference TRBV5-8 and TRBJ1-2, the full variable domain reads EAGVTQSPTHLIKTRGQQATLRCSPISGHTSVYWYQQALGLGLQFLLWYDEGEERNRGNFPPRFSGRQFPNYSSELNVNALELEDSALYLCASSFGTLGNYGYTFGSGTRLTVV.

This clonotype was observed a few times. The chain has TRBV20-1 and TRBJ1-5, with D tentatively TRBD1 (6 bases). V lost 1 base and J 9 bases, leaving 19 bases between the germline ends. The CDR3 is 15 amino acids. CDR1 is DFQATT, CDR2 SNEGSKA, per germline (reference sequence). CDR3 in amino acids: CSARGSGTPNGPQHF. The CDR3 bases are TGCAGTGCTAGAGGCTCCGGGACACCTAACGGGCCCCAGCATTTT.

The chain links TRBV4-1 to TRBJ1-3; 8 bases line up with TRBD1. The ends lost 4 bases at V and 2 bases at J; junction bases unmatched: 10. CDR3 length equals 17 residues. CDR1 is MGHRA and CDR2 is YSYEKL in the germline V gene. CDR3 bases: TGCGCCAGCAGCCCGCACCGATTGACAGGGGCTGGAAACACCATATATTTT. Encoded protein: CASSPHRLTGAGNTIYF.

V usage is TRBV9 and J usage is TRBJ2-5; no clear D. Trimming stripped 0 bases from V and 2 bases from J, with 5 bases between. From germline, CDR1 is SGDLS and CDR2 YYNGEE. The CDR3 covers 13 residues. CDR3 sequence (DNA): TGTGCCAGCAGCGTAGCTTCTCAAGAGACCCAGTACTTC. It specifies CASSVASQETQYF.

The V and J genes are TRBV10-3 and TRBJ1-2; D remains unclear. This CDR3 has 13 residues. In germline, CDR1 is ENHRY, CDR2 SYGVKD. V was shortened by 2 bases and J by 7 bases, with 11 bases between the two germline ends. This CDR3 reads CAISESIAVGYTF. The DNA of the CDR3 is TGTGCCATCAGTGAGAGCATCGCGGTTGGCTACACCTTC.

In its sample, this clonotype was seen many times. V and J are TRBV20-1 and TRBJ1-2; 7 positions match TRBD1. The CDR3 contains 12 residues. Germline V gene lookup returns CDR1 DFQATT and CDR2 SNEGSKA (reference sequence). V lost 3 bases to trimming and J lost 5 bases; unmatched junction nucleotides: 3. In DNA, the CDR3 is TGCAGTGCTAGGGGACAGATTTATGGCTACACCTTC. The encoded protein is CSARGQIYGYTF.

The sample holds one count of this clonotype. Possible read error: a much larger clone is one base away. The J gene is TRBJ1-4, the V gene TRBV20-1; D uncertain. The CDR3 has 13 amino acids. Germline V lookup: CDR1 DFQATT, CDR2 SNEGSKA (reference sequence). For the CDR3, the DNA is TGCAGTGCTGGAGACGGCTTTAATGAAAAACTGTTTTTT. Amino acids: CSAGDGFNEKLFF.

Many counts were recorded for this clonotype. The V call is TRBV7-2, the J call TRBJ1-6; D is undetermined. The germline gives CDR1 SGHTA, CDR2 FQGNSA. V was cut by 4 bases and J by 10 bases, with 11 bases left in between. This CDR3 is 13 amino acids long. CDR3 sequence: CASSSNPGSPLHF. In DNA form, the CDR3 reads TGTGCCAGCAGCTCTAACCCTGGGTCACCCCTCCACTTT.

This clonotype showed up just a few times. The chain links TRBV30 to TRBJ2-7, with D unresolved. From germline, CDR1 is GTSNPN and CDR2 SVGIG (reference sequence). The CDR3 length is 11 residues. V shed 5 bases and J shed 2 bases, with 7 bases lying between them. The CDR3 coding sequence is TGTGCCTGGGCGAGGACCTACGAGCAGTACTTC. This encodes CAWARTYEQYF. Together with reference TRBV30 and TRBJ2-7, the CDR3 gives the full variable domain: SQTIHQWPATLVQPVGSPLSLECTVEGTSNPNLYWYRQAAGRGLQLLFYSVGIGQISSEVPQNLSASRPQDRQFILSSKKLLLSDSGFYLCAWARTYEQYFGPGTRLTVT.

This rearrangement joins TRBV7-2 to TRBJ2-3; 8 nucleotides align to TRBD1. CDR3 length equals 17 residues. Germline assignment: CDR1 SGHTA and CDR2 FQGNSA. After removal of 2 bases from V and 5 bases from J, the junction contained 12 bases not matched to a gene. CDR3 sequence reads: CASSLFYPGGTKDTQYF. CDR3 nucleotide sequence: TGTGCCAGCAGCTTATTTTATCCAGGGGGCACAAAAGATACGCAGTATTTT.

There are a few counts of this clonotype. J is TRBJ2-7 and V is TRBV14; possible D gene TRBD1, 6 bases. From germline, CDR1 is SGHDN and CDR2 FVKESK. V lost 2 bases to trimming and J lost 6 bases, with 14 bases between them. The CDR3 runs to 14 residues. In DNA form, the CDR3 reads TGTGCCAGCAGCCAAAAAAGACAGGTCTCCGAGCAGTACTTC. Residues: CASSQKRQVSEQYF.

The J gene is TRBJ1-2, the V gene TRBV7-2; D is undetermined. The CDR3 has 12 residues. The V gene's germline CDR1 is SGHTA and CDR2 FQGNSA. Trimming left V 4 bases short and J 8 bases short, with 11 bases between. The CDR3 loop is CASSWVVVGYTF. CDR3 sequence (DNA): TGTGCCAGCAGCTGGGTTGTAGTAGGCTACACCTTC.

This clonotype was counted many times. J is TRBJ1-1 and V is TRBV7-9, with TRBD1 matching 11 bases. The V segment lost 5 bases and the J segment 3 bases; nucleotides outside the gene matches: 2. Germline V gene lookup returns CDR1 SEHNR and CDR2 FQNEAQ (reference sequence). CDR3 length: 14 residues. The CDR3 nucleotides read TGTGCCAGCAGCGGACAGGGGGCATACACTGAAGCTTTCTTT. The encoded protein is CASSGQGAYTEAFF. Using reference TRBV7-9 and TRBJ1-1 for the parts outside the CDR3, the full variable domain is DTGVSQNPRHKITKRGQNVTFRCDPISEHNRLYWYRQTLGQGPEFLTYFQNEAQLEKSRLLSDRFSAERPKGSFSTLEIQRTEQGDSAMYLCASSGQGAYTEAFFGQGTRLTVV.

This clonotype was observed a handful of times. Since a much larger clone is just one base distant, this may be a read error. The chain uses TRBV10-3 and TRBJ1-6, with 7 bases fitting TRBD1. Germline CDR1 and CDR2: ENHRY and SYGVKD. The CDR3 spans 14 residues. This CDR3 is CATRPGQPNPPLHF. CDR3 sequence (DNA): TGTGCCACTCGGCCGGGACAGCCTAATCCACCCCTCCACTTT.

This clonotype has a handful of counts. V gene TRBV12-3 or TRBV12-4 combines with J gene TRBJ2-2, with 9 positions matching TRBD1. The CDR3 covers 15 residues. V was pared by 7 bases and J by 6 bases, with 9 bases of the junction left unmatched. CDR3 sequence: CASTPGTGFAGELFF. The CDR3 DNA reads TGTGCCAGCACCCCCGGGACAGGGTTCGCCGGGGAGCTGTTTTTT.

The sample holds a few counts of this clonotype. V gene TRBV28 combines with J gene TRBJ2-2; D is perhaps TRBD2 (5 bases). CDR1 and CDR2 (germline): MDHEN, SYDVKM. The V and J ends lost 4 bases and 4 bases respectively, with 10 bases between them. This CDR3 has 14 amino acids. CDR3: CASSYRTFTGELFF. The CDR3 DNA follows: TGTGCCAGCAGTTACCGGACTTTCACCGGGGAGCTGTTTTTT. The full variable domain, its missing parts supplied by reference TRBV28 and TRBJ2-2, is DVKVTQSSRYLVKRTGEKVFLECVQDMDHENMFWYRQDPGLGLRLIYFSYDVKMKEKGDIPEGYSVSREKKERFSLILESASTNQTSMYLCASSYRTFTGELFFGEGSRLTVL.

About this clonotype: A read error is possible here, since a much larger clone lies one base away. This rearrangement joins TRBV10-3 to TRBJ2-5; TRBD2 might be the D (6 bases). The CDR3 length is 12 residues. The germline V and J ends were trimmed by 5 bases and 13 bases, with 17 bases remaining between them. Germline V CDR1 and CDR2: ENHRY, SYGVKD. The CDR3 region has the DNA TGTGCCATCAGTTACGGAGGGGCACGTACGTACTTC. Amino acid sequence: CAISYGGARTYF.

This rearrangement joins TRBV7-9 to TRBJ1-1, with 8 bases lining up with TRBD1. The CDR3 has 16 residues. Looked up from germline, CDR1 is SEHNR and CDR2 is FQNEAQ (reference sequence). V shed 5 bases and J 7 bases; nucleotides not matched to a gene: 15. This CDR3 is CASSLLPGQARDEAFF. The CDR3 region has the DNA TGTGCCAGCAGCCTCCTACCGGGACAGGCCCGAGATGAAGCTTTCTTT.